These 16 T cell receptor beta chains originate from one sample sequenced in a study of cytomegalovirus exposure and HLA in healthy donors. Primers for the PCR totalled 60 Vbeta and 13 Jbeta. Sequencing used immunoSEQ multiplex PCR; TCRdb keeps in-frame clones, though not all of them. This table holds around 89,000 clones, roughly 80% found once. What was sequenced was PBMCs. Receptors were obtained from a girl aged 2 to 10 in good health and CMV-seropositive.

This chain links TRBV10-3 with TRBJ1-1; D is possibly TRBD1 (6 bases). Per the germline V gene, CDR1 is ENHRY and CDR2 is SYGVKD. The CDR3 runs 13 residues. V was clipped by 8 bases and J by 8 bases, with 18 bases between them. This chain's CDR3 is CAIGGGGVYEAFF. The DNA of the CDR3 is TGTGCCATCGGGGGGGGCGGGGTGTACGAAGCTTTCTTT.

This chain uses TRBV7-9 with TRBJ1-2; tentatively, D is TRBD1 (6 bases). Germline-derived CDR1 and CDR2 are SEHNR and FQNEAQ (reference sequence). The CDR3 has 17 amino acids. With 0 bases removed from V and 5 bases from J, the gap between germline ends came to 19 bases. The CDR3 DNA sequence: TGTGCCAGCAGCTTAGCAAGAACAGGGCCGGTTGCTTATGGCTACACCTTC. The encoded protein is CASSLARTGPVAYGYTF.

The rearrangement joins TRBV28 to TRBJ1-5; D is unresolved. Germline V gene data show CDR1 as MDHEN and CDR2 as SYDVKM. V lost 1 base to trimming and J lost 3 bases, with 10 bases between them. This CDR3 is built from 15 residues. The CDR3, as DNA: TGTGCCAGCAGTTTATCTCTCTCCTACAATCAGCCCCAGCATTTT. It encodes CASSLSLSYNQPQHF.

V usage is TRBV10-3 and J usage is TRBJ1-2; 9 bases are shared with TRBD1. Per the germline V gene, CDR1 is ENHRY and CDR2 is SYGVKD. After removal of 6 bases from V and 5 bases from J, the junction contained 10 bases not matched to a gene. The CDR3 contains 15 residues. CDR3 nucleotides: TGTGCCATCAGCTCCGGGACAGGGTCCCGGTATGGCTACACCTTC. Amino acid sequence: CAISSGTGSRYGYTF.

J is TRBJ2-5 and V is TRBV4-1, with a weak D call TRBD1 (5 bases). The CDR3 runs 15 residues. Germline loops: CDR1 MGHRA, CDR2 YSYEKL. V lost 0 bases to trimming and J lost 7 bases, with 15 bases between them. For the CDR3, the DNA is TGCGCCAGCAGCCAAGATGCGCAGGGCACCACGACCCAGTACTTC. It yields the protein CASSQDAQGTTTQYF.

This clone came up once. V usage is TRBV7-9 and J usage is TRBJ1-2; 10 nucleotides align to TRBD1. Unmatched junction bases numbered 11, after V lost 0 bases and J lost 7 bases. Germline V CDR1 and CDR2: SEHNR, FQNEAQ (reference sequence). The CDR3 is made up of 17 amino acids. CDR3 protein: CASSLAGTGARLGGYTF. CDR3 nucleotides: TGTGCCAGCAGCTTAGCCGGGACAGGGGCCCGCCTTGGTGGCTACACCTTC.

The V gene is TRBV2, the J gene TRBJ1-2; 8 positions agree with TRBD1. Trimming at V came to 10 bases and at J to 3 bases, leaving 13 bases not matched to a gene. There are 15 residues in the CDR3. Germline CDR1 SNHLY, CDR2 FYNNEI. In DNA form, the CDR3 reads TGTGCCAACTCAAGTCCCGGGACAGGACACTATGGCTACACCTTC. It translates to CANSSPGTGHYGYTF.

Concerning this clone itself: Different DNA sequences within this sample yield the same CDR3. The chain combines TRBV18 with TRBJ1-4; 7 nucleotides align to TRBD1. CDR3 length: 14 amino acids. Germline V lookup: CDR1 KGHSH, CDR2 LQKENI. V shed 2 bases and J 5 bases; nucleotides not matched to a gene: 2. CDR3 residues: CASSPGTANEKLFF. The CDR3 nucleotides are TGTGCCAGCTCACCAGGGACAGCAAATGAAAAACTGTTTTTT. The whole variable domain, remainder taken from reference TRBV18 and TRBJ1-4, is NAGVMQNPRHLVRRRGQEARLRCSPMKGHSHVYWYRQLPEEGLKFMVYLQKENIIDESGMPKERFSAEFPKEGPSILRIQQVVRGDSAAYFCASSPGTANEKLFFGSGTQLSVL.

The count of this clone is one. The chain carries TRBV6-5 and TRBJ2-7; 7 bases agree with TRBD1. Germline V gene sequence: CDR1 MNHEY, CDR2 SVGAGI. The CDR3 has 14 amino acids. After removal of 6 bases from V and 2 bases from J, the junction contained 7 bases not matched to a gene. Here the CDR3 reads CASRTAQGAYEQYF. CDR3 nucleotides: TGTGCCAGCAGAACCGCCCAGGGGGCCTACGAGCAGTACTTC.

The V gene is TRBV6-1, the J gene TRBJ2-7; the match to TRBD1 covers 11 bases. CDR3 length equals 15 residues. V lost 3 bases, J lost 2 bases, and 3 bases stayed unmatched. The germline gives CDR1 MNHNS, CDR2 SASEGT. CDR3 residues: CASSEVGQGAYEQYF. The DNA of the CDR3 is TGTGCCAGCAGTGAGGTGGGACAGGGGGCCTACGAGCAGTACTTC.

The chain joins TRBV28 to TRBJ2-3; perhaps TRBD2 as D (6 bases). Germline V gene sequence: CDR1 MDHEN, CDR2 SYDVKM. The germline V and J ends were trimmed by 2 bases and 0 bases, with 12 bases remaining between them. The CDR3 spans 16 residues. The CDR3 reads CASSLRLAHSTDTQYF. In DNA, the CDR3 is TGTGCCAGCAGTTTAAGGCTAGCGCATAGCACAGATACGCAGTATTTT.

CDR3 sequence: CASRQLNNEQFF. The CDR3 DNA sequence: TGTGCCAGCCGACAGTTGAACAATGAGCAGTTCTTC. The chain combines TRBV2 with TRBJ2-1; D is possibly TRBD1 (5 bases). The CDR3 extends over 12 amino acids. Germline V gene data show CDR1 as SNHLY and CDR2 as FYNNEI. Deletions cut 8 bases from V and 5 bases from J, with 10 bases between. The variable domain in full, completed from reference TRBV2 and TRBJ2-1, reads EPEVTQTPSHQVTQMGQEVILRCVPISNHLYFYWYRQILGQKVEFLVSFYNNEISEKSEIFDDQFSVERPDGSNFTLKIRSTKLEDSAMYFCASRQLNNEQFFGPGTRLTVL.

On this clone: The germline gene is not matched at one end of the junction; a read error may be the cause. The chain has TRBV11-2 and TRBJ2-3, with 13 bases aligning to TRBD2. Per germline, CDR1 SGHAT and CDR2 FQNNGV. The CDR3 runs to 13 residues. Here the CDR3 DNA reads TGTGCCAGCAGCTTAGGACTAGCGGGAGGTTCGGATTTT. Translating gives CASSLGLAGGSDF.

The chain links TRBV6-5 to TRBJ1-1; no reliable D call. The CDR3 runs 15 residues. The germline V gene has CDR1 MNHEY and CDR2 SVGAGI. With 0 bases removed from V and 0 bases from J, the gap between germline ends came to 8 bases. CDR3 sequence reads: CASSYSGEMNTEAFF. The CDR3 nucleotides read TGTGCCAGCAGTTACTCTGGAGAGATGAACACTGAAGCTTTCTTT.

The gene calls are TRBV28 and TRBJ2-7; 9 nucleotides agree with TRBD2. V shed 8 bases and J 6 bases; nucleotides not matched to a gene: 17. The V gene's germline CDR1 is MDHEN and CDR2 SYDVKM. CDR3 length: 16 residues. CDR3: CASHKTGLAFSGEQYF. DNA of the CDR3: TGTGCCAGCCACAAGACGGGACTAGCCTTTTCGGGCGAGCAGTACTTC.

The chain links TRBV7-6 to TRBJ2-7; the D gene is possibly TRBD1 (5 bases). Per the germline V gene, CDR1 is SGHVS and CDR2 is FNYEAQ. Trimming took off 3 bases at V and 1 base at J, with 7 bases between the two ends. This CDR3 is built from 13 residues. The CDR3, as DNA: TGTGCCAGCAGCTTGACAGATTCCTACGAGCAGTACTTC. This encodes CASSLTDSYEQYF.